This TCR beta chain was profiled in a study of OX40 agonist ivuxolimab in advanced cancers. Some background on the complete study: Ivuxolimab was a fully human IgG2 agonistic monoclonal antibody targeting the costimulatory receptor OX40 (CD134). The monotherapy dose-escalation portion (N = 52 patients) of the phase I ivuxolimab trial is reported in the paper. Peripheral TCRbeta sequencing aimed to test whether ivuxolimab altered TCR sequence diversity and caused clonal T-cell expansion. Intravenous ivuxolimab was administered to patients every 2 weeks at six dose levels: 0.01, 0.1, 0.3, 1.5, 3 and 10 mg/kg. In the dose-escalation cohort, roughly four fifths of patients were male, and the mean age was around 60 years, with a range of about 23 to 90. Patients were allowed to have had prior anti-PD-1, anti-PD-L1 or anti-CTLA-4 therapy, and 40% of the dose-escalation patients had previously received checkpoint inhibitors. Partial responses occurred in three dose-escalation patients, of whom one had hepatocellular carcinoma and two had cutaneous melanoma. Of the approximately 53 patients in dose escalation, 19 had hepatocellular carcinoma, about 15 had melanoma, 9 had renal cell carcinoma and 9 had head and neck cancer.

With respect to this clone: Its specific antigen is unknown. Base quality data are lacking; no much larger clone is found one base away.

Overall results and qualifications from the work: Antigen specificity was not determined for the clonally expanded peripheral T cells. On average, CD8+ T cells showed more expanded clones than CD4+ T cells after ivuxolimab. At doses from 0.1 to 3.0 mg/kg, clonal expansion was seen in both CD4+ and CD8+ blood T cells between baseline and week 6. In the 0.1-3.0 mg/kg groups, partial responders had among the lowest normalized peripheral clonal expansion, particularly in CD8+ T cells. Low levels of normalized T-cell clonal expansion were also seen in some nonresponding patients.

To sequence the TCRbeta CDR3 region, genomic DNA was isolated from the sorted cells. The immunoSEQ Assay was used to sequence the TCRbeta CDR3 regions. TCRdb holds this immuneACCESS table with in-frame rearrangements only. Some clones are missing; in checked studies, unresolved V genes explain under half, and the rest has no known cause. Across this sample there are around 75,000 clones, with more than 70% seen only once. The ten biggest clones cover approximately 11% of the sample. Patients with a history of autoimmune disease or receiving systemic immunosuppression were excluded from the trial. Peripheral blood for TCR sequencing was drawn from every dose cohort at baseline, at cycle 4 day 1 and at cycle 7 day 1. The samples were drawn from a first-in-human, open-label, multicenter phase I dose-escalation trial of ivuxolimab. Adults with locally advanced or metastatic melanoma, renal cell, hepatocellular, or head and neck squamous cell carcinoma were enrolled in the trial. Before TCR sequencing, CD4+ T cells and CD8+ T cells were sorted from peripheral blood as separate populations.

Per the germline V gene, KGHSH is the CDR1 and LQKENI is the CDR2. V and J lose 6 bases and 1 base, and a span of 7 bases separates them. Reading from cysteine to phenylalanine, the CDR3 counts 13 amino acids. Only the CDR3 DNA stays, 39 bases, in frame from base 1. This clonotype was obtained from an adult with an advanced solid tumor such as melanoma, head and neck, liver or kidney cancer. Recombination connected TRBV18 to TRBJ1-5; 5 matching bases give a weak D call of TRBD1. The starting material was CD4+ or CD8+ T cells sorted from blood, obtained in a trial of the OX40 agonist ivuxolimab. The CDR3 region reads CASSQGSNQPQHF. The DNA sequence is given as TGTGCCAGCTCTCAGGGAAGCAATCAGCCCCAGCATTTT. The entire variable domain, with the stretches around the CDR3 drawn from the reference TRBV18 and TRBJ1-5 proteins, is NAGVMQNPRHLVRRRGQEARLRCSPMKGHSHVYWYRQLPEEGLKFMVYLQKENIIDESGMPKERFSAEFPKEGPSILRIQQVVRGDSAAYFCASSQGSNQPQHFGDGTRLSIL.